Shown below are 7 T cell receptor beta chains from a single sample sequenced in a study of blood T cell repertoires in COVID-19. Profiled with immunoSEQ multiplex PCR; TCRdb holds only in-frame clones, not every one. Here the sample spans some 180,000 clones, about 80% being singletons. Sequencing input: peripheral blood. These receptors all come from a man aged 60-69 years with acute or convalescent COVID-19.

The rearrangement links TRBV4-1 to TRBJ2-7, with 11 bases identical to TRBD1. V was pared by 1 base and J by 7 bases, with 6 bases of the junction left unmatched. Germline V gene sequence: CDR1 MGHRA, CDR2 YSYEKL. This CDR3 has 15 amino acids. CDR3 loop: CASSQVGQGAREQYF. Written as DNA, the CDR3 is TGCGCCAGCAGCCAAGTTGGACAGGGGGCTAGGGAGCAGTACTTC.

CDR3 bases: TGTGCCAGCAGCCTACCCTTCGGTGGTGAAGCTTTCTTT. The encoded protein is CASSLPFGGEAFF. The rearrangement joins TRBV5-6 to TRBJ1-1; no clear D. V lost 4 bases and J 7 bases, leaving 14 bases between the germline ends. The CDR3 runs 13 residues. CDR1 is SGHDT and CDR2 is YYEEEE in the germline V gene.

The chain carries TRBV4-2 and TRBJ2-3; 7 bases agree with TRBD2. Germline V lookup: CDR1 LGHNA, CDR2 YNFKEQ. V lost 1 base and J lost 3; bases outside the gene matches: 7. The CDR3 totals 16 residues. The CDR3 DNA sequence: TGTGCCAGCAGCCAAGTGGCGGGAGTAGGGACAGATACGCAGTATTTT. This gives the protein CASSQVAGVGTDTQYF.

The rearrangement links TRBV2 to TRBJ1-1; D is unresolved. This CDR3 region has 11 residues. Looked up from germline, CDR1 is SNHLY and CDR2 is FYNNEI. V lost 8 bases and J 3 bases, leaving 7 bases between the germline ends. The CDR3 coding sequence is TGTGCCAGCGCGGCAGACACTGAAGCTTTCTTT. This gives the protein CASAADTEAFF.

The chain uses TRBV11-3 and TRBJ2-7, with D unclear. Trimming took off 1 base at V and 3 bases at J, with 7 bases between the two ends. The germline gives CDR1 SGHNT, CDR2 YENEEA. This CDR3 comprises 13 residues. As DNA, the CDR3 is TGTGCCAGCAGCTTAGGGAGTATCTACGAGCAGTACTTC. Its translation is CASSLGSIYEQYF.

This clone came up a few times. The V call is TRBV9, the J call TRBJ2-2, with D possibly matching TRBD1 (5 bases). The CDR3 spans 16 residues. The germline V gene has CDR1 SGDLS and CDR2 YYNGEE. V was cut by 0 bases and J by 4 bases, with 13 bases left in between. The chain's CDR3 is CASSVGQKPSTGELFF. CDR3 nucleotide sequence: TGTGCCAGCAGCGTAGGACAGAAACCATCCACCGGGGAGCTGTTTTTT. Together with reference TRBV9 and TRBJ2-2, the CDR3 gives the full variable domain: DSGVTQTPKHLITATGQRVTLRCSPRSGDLSVYWYQQSLDQGLQFLIQYYNGEERAKGNILERFSAQQFPDLHSELNLSSLELGDSALYFCASSVGQKPSTGELFFGEGSRLTVL.

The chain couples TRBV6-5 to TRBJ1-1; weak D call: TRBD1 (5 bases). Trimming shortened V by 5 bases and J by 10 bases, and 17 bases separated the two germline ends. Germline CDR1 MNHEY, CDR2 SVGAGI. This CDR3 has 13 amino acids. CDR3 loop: CASSTPSTEVAFF. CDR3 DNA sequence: TGTGCCAGCAGTACCCCCTCGACAGAGGTAGCTTTCTTT.